This TCR beta chain was sequenced for a study of blood T cell repertoires in COVID-19. Study background: The study drew acute and convalescent COVID-19 samples from the United States, Italy and Spain. T cells, B-cell-depleted T cells, or PBMCs provided the cDNA or gDNA that served as material.

As processed by the authors: Quantification of nucleated cells was approximated via reference gene primer amplification. Some clones are missing from TCRdb's copy, which holds only in-frame ones; the method was immunoSEQ multiplex PCR. V and J calls and clone size are copied from that table; D and trimming were computed from the DNA. The sample includes 290,000 or so clones, 91% seen only once; the top ten take roughly 2.3%. It was during active infection that Seattle patients were enrolled and then longitudinally followed. Trimming removed 5 bases from V and 6 bases from J; junction bases left unmatched: 6. Germline V gene lookup returns CDR1 SGHDT and CDR2 YYEEEE. The CDR3 extends over 13 amino acids.

This chain connects TRBV5-6 to TRBJ1-1; TRBD1 agrees at 8 bases. Sequenced material: peripheral blood. The receptor was isolated from a woman in her twenties or thirties with COVID-19, enrolled during active disease. CDR3 nucleotides: TGTGCCAGCAGTTTTACAGGGGGGGCTGAAGCTTTCTTT. Protein product: CASSFTGGAEAFF.